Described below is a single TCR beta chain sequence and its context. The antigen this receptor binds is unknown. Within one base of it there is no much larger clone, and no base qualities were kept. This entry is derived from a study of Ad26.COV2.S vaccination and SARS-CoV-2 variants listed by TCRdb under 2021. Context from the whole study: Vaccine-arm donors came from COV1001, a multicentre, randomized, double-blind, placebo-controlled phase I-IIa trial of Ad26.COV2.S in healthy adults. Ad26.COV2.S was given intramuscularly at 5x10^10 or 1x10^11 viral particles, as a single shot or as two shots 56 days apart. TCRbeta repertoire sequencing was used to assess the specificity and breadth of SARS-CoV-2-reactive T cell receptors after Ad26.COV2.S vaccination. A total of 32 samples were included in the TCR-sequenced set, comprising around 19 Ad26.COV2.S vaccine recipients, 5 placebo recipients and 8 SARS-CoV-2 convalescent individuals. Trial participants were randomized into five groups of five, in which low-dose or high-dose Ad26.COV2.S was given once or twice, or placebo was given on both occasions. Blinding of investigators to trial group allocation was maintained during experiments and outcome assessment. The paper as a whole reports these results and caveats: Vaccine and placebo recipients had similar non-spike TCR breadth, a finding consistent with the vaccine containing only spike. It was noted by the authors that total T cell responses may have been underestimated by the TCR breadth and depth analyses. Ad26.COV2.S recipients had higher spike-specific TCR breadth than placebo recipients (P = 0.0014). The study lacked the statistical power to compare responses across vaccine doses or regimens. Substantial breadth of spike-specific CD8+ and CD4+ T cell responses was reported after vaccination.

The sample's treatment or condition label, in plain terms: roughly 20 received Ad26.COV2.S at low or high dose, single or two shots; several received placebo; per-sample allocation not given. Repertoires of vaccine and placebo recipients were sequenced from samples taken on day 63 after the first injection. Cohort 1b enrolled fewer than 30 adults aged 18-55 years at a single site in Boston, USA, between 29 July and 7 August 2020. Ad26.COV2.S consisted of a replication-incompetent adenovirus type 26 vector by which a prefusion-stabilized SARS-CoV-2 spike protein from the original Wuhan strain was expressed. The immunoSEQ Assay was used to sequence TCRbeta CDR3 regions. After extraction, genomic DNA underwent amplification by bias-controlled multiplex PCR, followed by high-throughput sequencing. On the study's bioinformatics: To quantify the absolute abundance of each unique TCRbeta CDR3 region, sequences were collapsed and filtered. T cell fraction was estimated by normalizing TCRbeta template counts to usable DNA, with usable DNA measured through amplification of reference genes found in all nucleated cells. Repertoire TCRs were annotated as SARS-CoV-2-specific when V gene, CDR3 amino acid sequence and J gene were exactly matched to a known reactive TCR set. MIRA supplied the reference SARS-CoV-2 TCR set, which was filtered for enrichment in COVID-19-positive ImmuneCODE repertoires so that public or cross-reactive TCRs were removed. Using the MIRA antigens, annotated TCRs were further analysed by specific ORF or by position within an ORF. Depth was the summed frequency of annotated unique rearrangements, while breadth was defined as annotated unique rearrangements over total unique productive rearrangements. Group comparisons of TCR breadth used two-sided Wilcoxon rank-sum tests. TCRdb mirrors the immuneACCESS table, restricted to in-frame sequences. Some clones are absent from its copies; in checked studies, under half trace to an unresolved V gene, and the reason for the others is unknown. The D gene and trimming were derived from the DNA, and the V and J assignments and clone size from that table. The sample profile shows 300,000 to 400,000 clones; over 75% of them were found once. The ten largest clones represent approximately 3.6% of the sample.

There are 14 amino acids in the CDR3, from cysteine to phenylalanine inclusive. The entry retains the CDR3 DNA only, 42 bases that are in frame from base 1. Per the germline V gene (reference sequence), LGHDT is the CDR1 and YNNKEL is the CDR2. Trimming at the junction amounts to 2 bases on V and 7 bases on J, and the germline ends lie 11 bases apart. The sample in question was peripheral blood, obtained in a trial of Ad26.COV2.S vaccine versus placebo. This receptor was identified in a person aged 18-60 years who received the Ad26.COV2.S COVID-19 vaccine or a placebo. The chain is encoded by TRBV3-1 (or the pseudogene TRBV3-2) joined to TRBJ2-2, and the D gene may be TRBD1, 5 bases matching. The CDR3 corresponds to CASSQLGVVGELFF. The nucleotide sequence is TGTGCCAGCAGCCAATTAGGGGTAGTCGGGGAGCTGTTTTTT.